The source of this T cell receptor beta chain is a study of PD-1 blockade in classical Hodgkin lymphoma. Whole-study results and caveats: Newly diagnosed patients had baseline TCR diversity that was reportedly lower than that of healthy donors.

Generated by immunoSEQ multiplex PCR, the TCRdb table keeps only in-frame clones and is missing some. Altogether tens of thousands of clones are present, 90% being singletons, with the ten largest covering approximately 15%. Time point of the sample: cycle 4 day 1 (C4D1), after less than 7 weeks of nivolumab. Every patient experienced relapse after autologous stem cell transplantation, and brentuximab vedotin exposure varied. This clone was seen more than once but under ten times. Its matching antigen is unknown. This CDR3 is 15 amino acids long. Germline assignment: CDR1 PRHDT and CDR2 FYEKMQ (reference sequence). V shed 1 base and J shed 6 bases, with 15 bases lying between them.

The sequence came from a human donor with classical Hodgkin lymphoma. The rearrangement joins TRBV13 to TRBJ1-1; maybe TRBD1 (5 bases). The material was peripheral blood mononuclear cells (PBMCs), obtained before the fourth cycle of nivolumab. The CDR3 DNA reads TGTGCCAGCAGCTTAGAAGGGGCGGAGAGGGCTGAAGCTTTCTTT. It specifies CASSLEGAERAEAFF.